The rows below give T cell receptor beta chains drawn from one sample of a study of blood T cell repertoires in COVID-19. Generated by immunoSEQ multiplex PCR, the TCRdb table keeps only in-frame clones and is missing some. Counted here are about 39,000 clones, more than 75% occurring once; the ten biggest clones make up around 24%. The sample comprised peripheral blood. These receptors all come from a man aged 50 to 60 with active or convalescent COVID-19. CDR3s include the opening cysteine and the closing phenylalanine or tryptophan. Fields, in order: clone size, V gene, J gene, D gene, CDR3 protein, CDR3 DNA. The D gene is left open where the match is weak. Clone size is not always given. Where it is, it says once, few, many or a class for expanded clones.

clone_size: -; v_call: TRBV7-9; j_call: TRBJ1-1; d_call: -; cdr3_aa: CASSLALTGMSTEAFF; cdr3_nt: TGTGCCAGCAGCTTAGCGTTAACAGGGATGAGTACTGAAGCTTTCTTT
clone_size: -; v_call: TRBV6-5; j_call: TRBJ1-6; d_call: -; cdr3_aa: CASSSRIYNSPLHF; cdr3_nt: TGTGCCAGCAGTTCGAGGATCTATAATTCACCCCTCCACTTT
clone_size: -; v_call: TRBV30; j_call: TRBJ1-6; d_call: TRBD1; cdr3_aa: CACRDRGRMVGSPLHF; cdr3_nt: TGTGCCTGCCGGGACAGGGGGCGCATGGTGGGTTCACCCCTCCACTTT
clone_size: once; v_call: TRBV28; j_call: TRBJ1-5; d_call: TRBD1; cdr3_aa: CASSWGARTGGRQPQHF; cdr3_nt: TGTGCCAGCAGTTGGGGAGCGCGGACAGGGGGCCGTCAGCCCCAGCATTTT
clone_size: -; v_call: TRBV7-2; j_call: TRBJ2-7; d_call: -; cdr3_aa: CASSLVSDSTYEQYF; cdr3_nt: TGTGCCAGCAGCTTAGTGTCAGACTCTACCTACGAGCAGTACTTC
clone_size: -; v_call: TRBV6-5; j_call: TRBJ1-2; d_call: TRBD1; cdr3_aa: CASSYSAGGYGYTF; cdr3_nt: TGTGCCAGCAGTTACTCGGCAGGGGGCTATGGCTACACCTTC
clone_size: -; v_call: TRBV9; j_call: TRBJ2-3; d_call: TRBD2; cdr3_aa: CASSVEGSGVGDTQYF; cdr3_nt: TGTGCCAGCAGCGTAGAGGGTAGCGGGGTTGGGGATACGCAGTATTTT
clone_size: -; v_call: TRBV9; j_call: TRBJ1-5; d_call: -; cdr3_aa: CASSVGAGNQPQHF; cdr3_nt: TGTGCCAGCAGCGTAGGAGCAGGTAATCAGCCCCAGCATTTT
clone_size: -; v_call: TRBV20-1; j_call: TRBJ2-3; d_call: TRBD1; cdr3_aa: CSASGSRDRVTDTQYF; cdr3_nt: TGCAGTGCTAGTGGGAGCCGGGACAGGGTCACAGATACGCAGTATTTT
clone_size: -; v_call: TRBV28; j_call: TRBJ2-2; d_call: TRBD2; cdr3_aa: CASGARTSLLTGELFF; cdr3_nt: TGTGCCAGCGGCGCGCGGACTAGTCTACTCACCGGGGAGCTGTTTTTT
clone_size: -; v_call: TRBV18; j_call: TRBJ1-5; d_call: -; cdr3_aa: CASSVRTGNQPQHF; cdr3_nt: TGTGCCAGCTCAGTTCGGACGGGGAATCAGCCCCAGCATTTT
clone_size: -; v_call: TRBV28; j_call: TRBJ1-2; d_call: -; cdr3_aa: CASSPAPNRSYGYTF; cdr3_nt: TGTGCCAGCAGCCCGGCCCCAAACAGGAGCTATGGCTACACCTTC
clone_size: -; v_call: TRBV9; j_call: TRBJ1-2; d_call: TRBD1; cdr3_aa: CASSPSLGADRGGDYGYTF; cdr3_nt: TGTGCCAGCAGCCCTTCCCTAGGGGCGGACAGGGGAGGGGACTATGGCTACACCTTC
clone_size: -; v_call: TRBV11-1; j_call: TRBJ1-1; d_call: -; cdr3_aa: CASSLGDIEAFF; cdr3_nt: TGTGCCAGCAGCTTAGGGGACATTGAAGCTTTCTTT
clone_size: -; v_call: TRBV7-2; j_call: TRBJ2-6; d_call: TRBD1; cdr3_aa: CASSPRQGRSGANVLTF; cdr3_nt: TGTGCCAGCAGCCCGCGACAGGGGCGCTCTGGGGCCAACGTCCTGACTTTC
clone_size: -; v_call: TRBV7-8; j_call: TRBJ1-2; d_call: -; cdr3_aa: CASSLVAGGYGYTF; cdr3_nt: TGTGCCAGCAGCTTAGTGGCGGGCGGCTATGGCTACACCTTC
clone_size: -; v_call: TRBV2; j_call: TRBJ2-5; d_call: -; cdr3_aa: CASTGRTGKETQYF; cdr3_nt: TGTGCCAGCACCGGAAGGACTGGAAAAGAGACCCAGTACTTC
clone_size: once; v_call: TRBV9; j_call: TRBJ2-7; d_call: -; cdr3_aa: CASSVDPSSYEQYF; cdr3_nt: TGTGCCAGCAGCGTAGACCCGAGCTCCTACGAGCAGTACTTC
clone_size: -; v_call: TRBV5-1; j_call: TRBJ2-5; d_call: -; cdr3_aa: CASSLEGEGETQYF; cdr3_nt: TGCGCCAGCAGCTTGGAAGGGGAAGGGGAGACCCAGTACTTC
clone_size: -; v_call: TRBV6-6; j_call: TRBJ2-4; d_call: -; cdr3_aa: CASQVDQTKNIQYF; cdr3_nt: TGTGCCAGTCAGGTGGATCAAACCAAAAACATTCAGTACTTC
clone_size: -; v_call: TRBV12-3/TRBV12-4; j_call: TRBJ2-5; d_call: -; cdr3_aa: CASSFSGWATQYF; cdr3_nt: TGTGCCAGCAGTTTCAGCGGGTGGGCGACCCAGTACTTC
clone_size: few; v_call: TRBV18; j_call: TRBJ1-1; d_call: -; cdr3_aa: CASSLQANTEAFF; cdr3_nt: TGTGCCAGCTCACTACAGGCGAACACTGAAGCTTTCTTT
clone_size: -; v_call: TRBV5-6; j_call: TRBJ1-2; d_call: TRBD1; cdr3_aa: CASSWWDSGYYYGYTF; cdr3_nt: TGTGCCAGCAGCTGGTGGGACAGCGGTTATTACTATGGCTACACCTTC
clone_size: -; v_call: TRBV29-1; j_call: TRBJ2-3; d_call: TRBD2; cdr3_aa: CSALSFRDKGPGLAPDTQYF; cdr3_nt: TGCAGCGCGCTGTCGTTCCGGGACAAAGGGCCGGGACTAGCCCCAGATACGCAGTATTTT
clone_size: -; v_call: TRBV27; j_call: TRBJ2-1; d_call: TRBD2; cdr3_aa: CASSFYGTSGSSSYNEQFF; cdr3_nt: TGTGCCAGCAGTTTCTACGGGACTAGCGGTTCATCCTCCTACAATGAGCAGTTCTTC
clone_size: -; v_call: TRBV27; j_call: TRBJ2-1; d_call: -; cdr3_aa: CASSRNRYNEQFF; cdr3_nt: TGTGCCAGCAGTAGGAACAGGTACAATGAGCAGTTCTTC